A single sample is the source of the 17 T cell receptor beta chains below, sequenced in a study of CDR3 diversity in severe acne. TCRdb re-analysed the PCR reads in MiXCR, keeping a single row per CDR3 protein. The sample shows more than 85,000 distinct CDR3 sequences, roughly half of them seen only once. What was sequenced was blood. The source of these receptors is a male donor in good health, serving as a control.

The chain uses TRBV5-1 and TRBJ2-6; 7 bases line up with TRBD1. The germline CDR1 and CDR2 sequences are SGHRS and YFSETQ. The CDR3 runs 19 residues. Losses at the gene ends were 5 bases for V and 0 bases for J; bases not matched to a gene: 14. The CDR3 loop is CASRQTTGQISSGANVLTF. The DNA for the CDR3 is TGCGCCAGCAGACAAACAACGGGACAGATTTCCTCTGGGGCCAACGTCCTGACTTTC.

The V and J genes are TRBV7-2 and TRBJ2-7, with 8 bases lining up with TRBD2. CDR1 and CDR2 (germline): SGHTA, FQGNSA. Trimming removed 6 bases from V and 3 bases from J; junction bases left unmatched: 13. The CDR3 runs 16 residues. The CDR3 nucleotides read TGTGCCAGCAGTTTATCTGCGGCGGGAGGATTCTACGAGCAGTACTTC. This gives the protein CASSLSAAGGFYEQYF.

Regarding this clonotype: The CDR3 does not end in the conserved phenylalanine or tryptophan, so this is likely a read error. The limits of the CDR3 on the DNA are not certain, so only TCRdb's listed CDR3 is given. This chain links TRBV7-9 with TRBJ2-5; the D call in the table, TRBD2, was not verified against the DNA. The CDR3 length equals 13 residues, ends included. CDR1 and CDR2 (germline): SEHNR, FQNEAQ (reference sequence). CDR3: CASSFMWEQYFGP.

In its sample, this clonotype was seen a few times. The chain carries TRBV20-1 and TRBJ1-3; D is undetermined. This CDR3 contains 14 residues. The ends were cut back, 0 bases at V and 0 bases at J, with 6 bases in the middle. The germline CDR1 and CDR2 sequences are DFQATT and SNEGSKA (reference sequence). The CDR3 DNA follows: TGCAGTGCTAGAGATAAAGTCTCTGGAAACACCATATATTTT. It translates to CSARDKVSGNTIYF.

This clonotype was observed a few times. The chain has TRBV9 and TRBJ2-5; TRBD1 aligns across 7 bases. The CDR3 has 15 residues. In germline, CDR1 is SGDLS, CDR2 YYNGEE. With 0 bases clipped from V and 4 bases from J, the junction kept 6 bases outside the gene matches. CDR3 nucleotides: TGTGCCAGCAGCGTAGGACAGGGACGAGGAGAGACCCAGTACTTC. It codes for CASSVGQGRGETQYF. The full variable domain, in which reference TRBV9 and TRBJ2-5 provide the parts outside the CDR3, is DSGVTQTPKHLITATGQRVTLRCSPRSGDLSVYWYQQSLDQGLQFLIQYYNGEERAKGNILERFSAQQFPDLHSELNLSSLELGDSALYFCASSVGQGRGETQYFGPGTRLLVL.

The chain joins TRBV9 to TRBJ1-2, with 7 bases identical to TRBD1. With V trimmed by 7 bases and J by 5 bases, 8 bases remained unmatched. Germline V gene sequence: CDR1 SGDLS, CDR2 YYNGEE. The CDR3 is made up of 13 amino acids. As DNA, the CDR3 is TGTGCCAGCTCCGGGACAGTCCCTTATGGCTACACCTTC. Translating gives CASSGTVPYGYTF.

J is TRBJ2-7 and V is TRBV19; a possible D gene is TRBD1 (5 bases). CDR1 is LNHDA, CDR2 SQIVND, per germline (reference sequence). The CDR3 length is 16 residues. V was shortened by 5 bases and J by 2 bases, with 19 bases between the two germline ends. This chain's CDR3 is CASSPPGAGSAYEQYF. The CDR3 bases are TGTGCCAGTAGTCCTCCTGGCGCAGGGTCCGCCTACGAGCAGTACTTC.

At least ten counts were recorded for this clonotype. This chain links TRBV5-1 with TRBJ2-1; TRBD1 matches at 9 bases. With 2 bases clipped from V and 7 bases from J, the junction kept 10 bases outside the gene matches. Germline CDR1 is SGHRS and CDR2 is YFSETQ. CDR3 length equals 16 residues. This CDR3 reads CASSFEQGARSNEQFF. The CDR3 region has the DNA TGCGCCAGCAGCTTTGAACAGGGGGCGCGGAGTAATGAGCAGTTCTTC.

The chain combines TRBV12-3 or TRBV12-4 with TRBJ1-5; 7 positions agree with TRBD1. The CDR3 totals 14 residues. V was clipped by 5 bases and J by 6 bases; unmatched bases: 7. This CDR3 is CASSRRQGIQPQHF. For the CDR3, the DNA is TGTGCCAGCAGTCGCCGACAGGGTATTCAGCCCCAGCATTTT.

The rearrangement uses TRBV2 and TRBJ1-1; D gene ambiguous. V was cut by 7 bases and J by 10 bases, with 19 bases left in between. CDR3 length equals 13 residues. CDR1 is SNHLY and CDR2 is FYNNEI in the germline V gene. The CDR3 region is CASKATTLKGAFF. CDR3 sequence (DNA): TGTGCCAGCAAGGCGACAACCCTAAAAGGAGCTTTCTTT.

On this clonotype: Possible read error: a much larger clone is one base away. The rearrangement joins TRBV29-1 to TRBJ1-2; D gene unclear. Germline assignment: CDR1 SQVTM and CDR2 ANQGSEA. The CDR3 runs to 13 residues. CDR3 residues: CSVVGTTNYDYTF. In DNA form, the CDR3 reads TGCAGCGTTGTGGGAACAACTAACTATGACTACACCTTC.

The chain links TRBV30 to TRBJ1-1; no definite D call. This CDR3 region has 13 residues. Germline CDR1 reads GTSNPN; CDR2 reads SVGIG (reference sequence). V was cut by 3 bases and J by 0 bases, with 8 bases left in between. The CDR3 region has the DNA TGTGCCTGGAGGGGTAGCCTGAACACTGAAGCTTTCTTT. Translation gives CAWRGSLNTEAFF.

About this clonotype itself: A read error may explain this, as a much larger clone is one base away. This chain joins TRBV24-1 and TRBJ1-2, with 9 bases that match TRBD1. Germline loops: CDR1 KGHDR, CDR2 SFDVKD. This CDR3 is built from 13 residues. The trim removed 4 bases at V and 6 bases at J, leaving 2 bases unmatched. The CDR3 region has the DNA TGTGCCACCAGTGAACAGGGGGCACATGGCTACACCTTC. This translates into CATSEQGAHGYTF.

This clonotype was observed at least ten times. This chain connects TRBV5-1 to TRBJ1-4; D is unclear. The CDR3 loop spans 13 amino acids. Trimming removed 2 bases at V and 5 bases at J, with 7 bases between. CDR1 and CDR2 from the germline V gene are SGHRS and YFSETQ. CDR3 coding DNA: TGCGCCAGCAGCTTCATAGCCAATGAAAAACTGTTTTTT. Protein sequence: CASSFIANEKLFF.

This clonotype appeared many times. This chain uses TRBV6-5 with TRBJ2-2, with D perhaps being TRBD1 or TRBD2 (6 bases each). The CDR3 runs 14 residues. The V end was cut by 4 bases, the J end by 5 bases, with 11 bases between. Germline values: CDR1 MNHEY, CDR2 SVGAGI. Here the CDR3 reads CASSLGGRTGELFF. CDR3 DNA sequence: TGTGCCAGCAGTTTAGGGGGGCGGACCGGGGAGCTGTTTTTT.

As for this clonotype: A read error is possible here, since a much larger clone lies one base away. The chain is built from TRBV10-3 and TRBJ1-1; 7 bases map to TRBD1. CDR1 is ENHRY, CDR2 SYGVKD, per germline. This CDR3 spans 17 amino acids. The V and J ends lost 0 bases and 0 bases, in that order; junction bases with no gene match: 7. This chain's CDR3 is CAISESGGTALNTEAFF. CDR3 coding DNA: TGTGCCATCAGTGAGTCGGGAGGGACAGCCTTGAACACTGAAGCTTTCTTT.

As for this clonotype: A read error may be the cause here, since a much bigger clone is one base away. The genes are TRBV25-1 and TRBJ1-5, with 8 bases identical to TRBD1. Trimming took 3 bases from V and 5 from J; bases not matched to a gene: 6. The germline V gene has CDR1 MGHDK and CDR2 SYGVNS. The CDR3 is 15 residues long. The CDR3, as DNA: TGTGCCAGCAGTGAGGCGGGACAGGAGTATCAGCCCCAGCATTTT. This encodes CASSEAGQEYQPQHF.